Listed here are 11 T cell receptor beta chains from one sample, sequenced in a study of technical replicates of blood from a few donors. Assay: immunoSEQ multiplex PCR; the TCRdb copy retains only in-frame clones and omits some. The table records tens of thousands of clones, roughly 98% of them present only once. Sequencing input: T cells isolated from PBMCs. Source of these receptors: a human donor in good health.

V gene TRBV18 combines with J gene TRBJ1-1, with D unclear. Germline V gene data show CDR1 as KGHSH and CDR2 as LQKENI. The CDR3 sequence is 13 residues long. V lost 5 bases to trimming and J lost 2 bases, with 9 bases between them. CDR3 amino acids: CASSRQSNTEAFF. In DNA, the CDR3 is TGTGCCAGCTCAAGACAAAGCAACACTGAAGCTTTCTTT.

The rearrangement uses TRBV27 and TRBJ1-5, with D uncertain. This CDR3 is 9 amino acids long. With 8 bases removed from V and 10 bases from J, the gap between germline ends came to 6 bases. The germline CDR1 and CDR2 sequences are MNHEY and SMNVEV (reference sequence). This CDR3 reads CASGFPQHF. CDR3 nucleotide sequence: TGTGCCAGCGGCTTCCCCCAGCATTTT.

The chain uses TRBV28 and TRBJ2-7; D not certain. The V end was cut by 5 bases, the J end by 7 bases, with 18 bases between. The CDR3 is 14 amino acids. CDR1 is MDHEN and CDR2 is SYDVKM in the germline V gene. CDR3: CASSVPGPRPEQYF. CDR3 nucleotides: TGTGCCAGCAGTGTACCGGGTCCACGGCCGGAGCAGTACTTC.

The chain has TRBV19 and TRBJ1-6; D remains unclear. Trimming left V 5 bases short and J 9 bases short, with 14 bases between. The CDR3 loop spans 14 amino acids. Germline V gene lookup returns CDR1 LNHDA and CDR2 SQIVND (reference sequence). The CDR3, as DNA: TGTGCCAGTAGTCTGGGCCAAACAAGTTCACCCCTCCACTTT. Translation gives CASSLGQTSSPLHF.

The chain recombines TRBV5-1 with TRBJ1-1; D is perhaps TRBD1 (6 bases). The V and J ends lost 1 base and 8 bases respectively, with 6 bases between them. The germline gives CDR1 SGHRS, CDR2 YFSETQ. The CDR3 covers 11 residues. DNA for the CDR3: TGCGCCAGCAGCTTGACAGGGGAAGCTTTCTTT. Translated, it gives CASSLTGEAFF.

The chain combines TRBV19 with TRBJ2-1; weak D call: TRBD2 (6 bases). Trimming pared 5 bases from V and 3 bases from J, leaving 11 bases between. Germline assignment: CDR1 LNHDA and CDR2 SQIVND (reference sequence). The length of the CDR3 is 14 residues. CDR3 nucleotide sequence: TGTGCCAGTAGTGGGGACTCGGTCTACAATGAGCAGTTCTTC. As protein: CASSGDSVYNEQFF.

The chain links TRBV4-2 to TRBJ2-3; 12 nucleotides align to TRBD2. The germline V gene encodes CDR1 LGHNA and CDR2 YNFKEQ. V shed 4 bases and J 2 bases; nucleotides not matched to a gene: 13. The CDR3 has 19 residues. The CDR3 sequence is CASSRRATSGGLDTDTQYF. Written as DNA, the CDR3 is TGTGCCAGCAGCCGGAGAGCGACTAGCGGGGGCCTTGACACAGATACGCAGTATTTT.

This chain connects TRBV5-1 to TRBJ1-2; 9 bases line up with TRBD1. Per germline, CDR1 SGHRS and CDR2 YFSETQ. CDR3 length: 15 amino acids. Germline trimming cut 0 bases from V and 7 bases from J; bases unmatched to any gene: 7. The CDR3 spells CASSLGPGQGSGYTF. The CDR3 DNA sequence: TGCGCCAGCAGCTTGGGACCGGGACAGGGATCTGGCTACACCTTC.

J is TRBJ2-1 and V is TRBV5-1, with D perhaps matching TRBD2 (5 bases). The CDR3 contains 16 residues. V lost 4 bases and J lost 0, with 14 bases in between. Germline values: CDR1 SGHRS, CDR2 YFSETQ. DNA of the CDR3: TGCGCCAGCAGCGCAGGAGGAGTTAGCTCCTACAATGAGCAGTTCTTC. Translated, it gives CASSAGGVSSYNEQFF.

J is TRBJ2-2 and V is TRBV5-6; TRBD1 matches at 10 bases. Trimming took 4 bases from V and 3 from J; bases not matched to a gene: 3. Germline assignment: CDR1 SGHDT and CDR2 YYEEEE. CDR3 size: 15 residues. The CDR3 region is CASSQGTGDTGELFF. In DNA, the CDR3 is TGTGCCAGCAGCCAGGGGACAGGGGACACCGGGGAGCTGTTTTTT.

The chain carries TRBV5-1 and TRBJ2-3; D is possibly TRBD2 (6 bases). There are 14 residues in the CDR3. Germline V gene lookup returns CDR1 SGHRS and CDR2 YFSETQ. Trimming removed 0 bases from V and 1 base from J, with 6 bases in between. The CDR3 DNA reads TGCGCCAGCAGCTTGGCTAGCGGCACAGATACGCAGTATTTT. Its translation is CASSLASGTDTQYF.